This T cell receptor beta chain was observed in a study of cytomegalovirus exposure and HLA in healthy donors. The overall study: A preliminary data release comprised 80 million to 95 million unique TCRs obtained from HLA-typed donors. The study, taken as a whole, reports: Many donors carried some public TCRs, although rarity characterized most TCR sequences. Earlier analysis looked at TCR beta V segments, and most were productive about 90% or about 30% of the time. Some TCR beta chains (roughly 150 of them) were listed as cytomegalovirus-associated.

Comment on this clone: The antigen is not known.

With 60 Vbeta and 13 Jbeta primers, the PCR was carried out. Some clones are missing from TCRdb's copy, which holds only in-frame ones; the method was immunoSEQ multiplex PCR. The sample shows about 140,000 clones, around three quarters of them seen only once. This CDR3 spans 13 amino acids. V dropped 1 base and J dropped 0 bases, with 4 bases sitting between them. Germline V gene data show CDR1 as SGHAT and CDR2 as FQDESV (reference sequence). This receptor was taken from a man aged 40-49 years in good health and CMV-seronegative. The chain combines TRBV11-1 with TRBJ2-7, with D hard to call. The sequenced material came from PBMCs. In DNA, the CDR3 is TGTGCCAGCAGCTTAGGAGGCTCCTACGAGCAGTACTTC. As protein: CASSLGGSYEQYF.